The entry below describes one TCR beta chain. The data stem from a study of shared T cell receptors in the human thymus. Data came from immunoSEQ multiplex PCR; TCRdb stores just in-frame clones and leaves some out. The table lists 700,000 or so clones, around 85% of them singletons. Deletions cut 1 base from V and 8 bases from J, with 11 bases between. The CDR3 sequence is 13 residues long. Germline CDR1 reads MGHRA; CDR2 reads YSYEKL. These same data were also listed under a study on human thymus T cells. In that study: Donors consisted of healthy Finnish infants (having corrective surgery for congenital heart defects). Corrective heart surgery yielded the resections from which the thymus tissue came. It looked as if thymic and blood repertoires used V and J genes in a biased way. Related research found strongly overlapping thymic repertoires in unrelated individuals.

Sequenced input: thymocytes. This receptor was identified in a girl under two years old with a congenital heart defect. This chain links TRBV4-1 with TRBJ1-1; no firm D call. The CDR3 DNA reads TGCGCCAGCAGCCAAGTTAGTGAGGAAGAAGCTTTCTTT. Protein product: CASSQVSEEEAFF.